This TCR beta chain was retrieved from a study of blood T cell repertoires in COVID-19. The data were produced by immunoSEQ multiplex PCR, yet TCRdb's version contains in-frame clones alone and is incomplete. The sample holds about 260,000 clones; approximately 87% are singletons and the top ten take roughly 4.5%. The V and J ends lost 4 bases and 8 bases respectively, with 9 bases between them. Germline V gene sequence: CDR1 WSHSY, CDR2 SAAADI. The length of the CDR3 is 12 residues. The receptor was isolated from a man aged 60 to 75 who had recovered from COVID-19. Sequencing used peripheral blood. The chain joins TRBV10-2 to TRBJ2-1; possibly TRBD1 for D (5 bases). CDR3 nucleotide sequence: TGCGCCAGCAGTGGGGGCCCGTATGAGCAGTTCTTC. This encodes CASSGGPYEQFF.